This TCR beta chain was sequenced for a study of post-analysis software for immune sequencing data. Study-wide context: Included among the disease courses, which were recorded for the cohort, were relapsing-remitting, secondary progressive and progressive-relapsing multiple sclerosis. Notes on the study in general: Comparison of patients with controls showed five TRBV segments more frequent in patients, TRBV5-6, TRBV5-1 and TRBV20-1 among them. The study found significantly lower normalized Chao1 diversity in multiple sclerosis patients than in controls.

Presence of unique molecular identifiers characterized the TCR beta cDNA libraries. Via MiXCR, TCRdb re-called the PCR reads, giving one row per CDR3 protein. The top ten hold about 11% of the sample, which has some 690,000 distinct CDR3 sequences, around 64% seen once. The CDR3 covers 13 residues. Germline CDR1 and CDR2: MNHEY and SMNVEV (reference sequence). With 1 base removed from V and 7 bases from J, the gap between germline ends came to 10 bases. As concerns this clonotype: As yet, its antigen is unknown.

Sequencing was performed on blood. This sequence joins TRBV27 and TRBJ1-2; no reliable D call. The sequence came from a girl aged 2-10 years with multiple sclerosis. CDR3 nucleotide sequence: TGTGCCAGCAGTTTATGGGGTGGCTGTGGCTACACCTTC. Residues: CASSLWGGCGYTF.